This paragraph reports one T cell receptor (beta chain). The germline V gene has CDR1 SEHNR and CDR2 FQNEAQ (reference sequence). The ends were cut back, 5 bases at V and 4 bases at J, with 11 bases in the middle. This CDR3 has 14 residues. This specimen comes from a study of cytotoxic CD8 clonotypes in ibrutinib-treated CLL. Sequencing was performed with immunoSEQ multiplex PCR; in TCRdb, only in-frame clones are kept and a portion is missing. The sample lists some 150,000 clones; around 84% were seen once. Specimen: PBMCs, collected after 36 months of ibrutinib treatment. The TCR sequence derives from a human donor with chronic lymphocytic leukemia. The genes are TRBV7-9 and TRBJ2-2, with D possibly TRBD2 on 6 matching bases. The chain's CDR3 is CASSRGGLTGELFF. In nucleotides, the CDR3 is TGTGCCAGCAGCCGCGGAGGGCTCACCGGGGAGCTGTTTTTT.